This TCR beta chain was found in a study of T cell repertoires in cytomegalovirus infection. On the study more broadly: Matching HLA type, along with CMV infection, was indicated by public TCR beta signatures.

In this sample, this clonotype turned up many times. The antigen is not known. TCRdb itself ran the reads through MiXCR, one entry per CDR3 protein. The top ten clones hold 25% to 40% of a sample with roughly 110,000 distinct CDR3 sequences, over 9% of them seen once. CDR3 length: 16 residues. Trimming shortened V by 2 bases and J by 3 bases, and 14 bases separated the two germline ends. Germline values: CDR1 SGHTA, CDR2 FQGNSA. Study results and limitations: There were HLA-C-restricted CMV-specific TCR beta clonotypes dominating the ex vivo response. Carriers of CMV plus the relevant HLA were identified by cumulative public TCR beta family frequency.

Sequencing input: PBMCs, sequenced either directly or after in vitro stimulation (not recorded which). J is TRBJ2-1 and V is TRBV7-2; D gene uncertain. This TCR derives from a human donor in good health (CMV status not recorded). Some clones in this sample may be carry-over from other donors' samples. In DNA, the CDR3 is TGTGCCAGCAGCTTATTGAGCACGGTCAACTACAATGAGCAGTTCTTC. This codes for CASSLLSTVNYNEQFF.